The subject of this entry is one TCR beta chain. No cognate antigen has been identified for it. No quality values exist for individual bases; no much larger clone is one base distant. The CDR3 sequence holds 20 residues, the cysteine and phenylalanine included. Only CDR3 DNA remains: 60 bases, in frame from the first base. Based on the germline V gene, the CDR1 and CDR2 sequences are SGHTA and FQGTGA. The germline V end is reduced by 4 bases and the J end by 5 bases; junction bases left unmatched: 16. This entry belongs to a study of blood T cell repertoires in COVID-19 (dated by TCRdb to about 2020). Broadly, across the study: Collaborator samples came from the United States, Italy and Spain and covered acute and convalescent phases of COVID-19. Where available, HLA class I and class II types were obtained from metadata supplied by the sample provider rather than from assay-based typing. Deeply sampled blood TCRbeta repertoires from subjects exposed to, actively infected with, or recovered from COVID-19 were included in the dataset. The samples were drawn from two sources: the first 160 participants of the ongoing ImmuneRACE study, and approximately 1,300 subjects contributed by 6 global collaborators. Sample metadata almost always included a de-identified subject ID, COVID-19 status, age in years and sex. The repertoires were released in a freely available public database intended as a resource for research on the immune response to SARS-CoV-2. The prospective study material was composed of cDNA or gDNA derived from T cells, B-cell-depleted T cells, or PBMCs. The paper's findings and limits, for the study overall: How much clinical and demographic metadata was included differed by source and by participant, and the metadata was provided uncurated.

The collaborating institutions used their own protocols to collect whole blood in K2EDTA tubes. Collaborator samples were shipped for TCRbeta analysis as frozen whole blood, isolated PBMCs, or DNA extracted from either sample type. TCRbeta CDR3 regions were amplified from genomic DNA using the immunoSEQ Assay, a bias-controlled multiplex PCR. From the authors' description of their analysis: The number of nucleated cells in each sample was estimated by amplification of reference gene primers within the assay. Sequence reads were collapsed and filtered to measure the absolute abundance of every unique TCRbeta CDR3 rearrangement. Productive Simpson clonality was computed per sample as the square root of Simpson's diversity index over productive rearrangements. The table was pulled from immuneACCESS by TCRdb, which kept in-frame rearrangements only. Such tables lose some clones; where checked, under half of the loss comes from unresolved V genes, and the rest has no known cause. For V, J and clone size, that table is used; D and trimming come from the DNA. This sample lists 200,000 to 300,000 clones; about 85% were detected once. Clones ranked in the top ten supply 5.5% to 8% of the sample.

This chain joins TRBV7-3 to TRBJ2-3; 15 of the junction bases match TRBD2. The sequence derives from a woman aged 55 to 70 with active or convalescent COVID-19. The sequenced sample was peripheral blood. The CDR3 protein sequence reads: CASSSPIAEPGLAGGDTQYF. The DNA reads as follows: TGTGCCAGCAGCTCCCCTATCGCTGAGCCGGGACTAGCGGGAGGAGATACGCAGTATTTT. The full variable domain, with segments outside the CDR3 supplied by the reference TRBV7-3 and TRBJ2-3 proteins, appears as GAGVSQTPSNKVTEKGKYVELRCDPISGHTALYWYRQSLGQGPEFLIYFQGTGAADDSGLPNDRFFAVRPEGSVSTLKIQRTERGDSAVYLCASSSPIAEPGLAGGDTQYFGPGTRLTVL.